This T cell receptor (beta chain) was found in a study of cytomegalovirus exposure and HLA in healthy donors. Whole-study results and caveats: In an earlier analysis, about 87% or about 30%: the productive usage of most TCR beta V segments. Among donors in an Asian-associated ancestry cluster, a later analysis reportedly found fewer N-insertions than the approximately 700-donor mean. 87-base-pair reads could not separate some V segments, including TRBV6-2 and TRBV6-3.

This PCR relied on a set of 60 Vbeta primers and 13 Jbeta primers. TCRdb keeps only in-frame clones here, not all; method: immunoSEQ multiplex PCR. The sample lists roughly 150,000 clones, roughly 80% seen once, with 10% to 12% in the top ten. Regarding this clone: Its antigen remains unknown.

There are 14 residues in the CDR3. With 5 bases clipped from V and 3 bases from J, the junction kept 6 bases outside the gene matches. The germline V gene has CDR1 LNHDA and CDR2 SQIVND (reference sequence). The clonotype comes from a man younger than 35 in good health and CMV-seropositive. The gene calls are TRBV19 and TRBJ2-7; 8 bases match TRBD2. Sequencing input: PBMCs. The CDR3 loop is CASSAAGGVYEQYF. The CDR3 DNA is TGTGCCAGTAGTGCGGCGGGGGGAGTCTACGAGCAGTACTTC.